This T cell receptor (beta chain) was identified during a study of cytomegalovirus exposure and HLA in healthy donors. Overall study results and limits: TCR beta V segments were, for the most part, productive about 87% or about 30% of the time in an earlier analysis.

With 60 Vbeta and 13 Jbeta primers, the PCR was carried out. Clones were sequenced by immunoSEQ multiplex PCR, and TCRdb holds only the in-frame ones, with some missing. The table shows around 58,000 clones, with roughly 73% occurring only once. This CDR3 has 14 residues. Per germline, CDR1 GTSNPN and CDR2 SVGIG (reference sequence). V was trimmed by 3 bases and J by 9 bases, leaving 19 bases between them. This clone was seen only once. Antigen specificity is unknown. What was sequenced was PBMCs. The chain links TRBV30 to TRBJ2-3, with D possibly being TRBD1 (5 bases). The clonotype originates from a male donor in good health and CMV-seropositive. As DNA, the CDR3 is TGTGCCTGGAGCACACAGGCCCCTCCATCAACGCAGTATTTT. Its protein product is CAWSTQAPPSTQYF. Full variable domain (remainder filled in from reference TRBV30 and TRBJ2-3): SQTIHQWPATLVQPVGSPLSLECTVEGTSNPNLYWYRQAAGRGLQLLFYSVGIGQISSEVPQNLSASRPQDRQFILSSKKLLLSDSGFYLCAWSTQAPPSTQYFGPGTRLTVL.